This T cell receptor beta chain comes out of a study of low-dose radiotherapy and immunotherapy resistance in tumors (dated by TCRdb to between 2021 and 2024). Regarding the study in general: In Cohort 1, 0.5 Gy per fraction was delivered every 2 weeks, and a total PTV dose of 6.5 Gy was prescribed. Intravenous cyclophosphamide at 200 mg/m2 was administered every two weeks, one day ahead of each radiation and immunotherapy administration. Deep sequencing of the TCRalpha and TCRbeta libraries was carried out on an Illumina MiniSeq instrument. No randomization into treatment groups was done for the people taking part in the trial. Aspirin 300 mg was taken orally once daily by patients for four cycles, starting on cycle 1 day 1. Superscript III and a set of TRAV- and TRBV-specific primers were used to synthesize first-strand cDNA, so that both TCRalpha and TCRbeta chains were covered. Nivolumab and ipilimumab were both given intravenously, with nivolumab at a 240 mg flat dose every two weeks and ipilimumab at 1 mg/kg every six weeks. The translational analysis covered eight patients: three from the first dose cohort and the first five from the second dose cohort. Patients in Cohort 2 were given 1 Gy per fraction every two weeks, for a total of 13 Gy across 26 weeks.

The sequencer listed for this sample is Illumina MiniSeq. TCRs were amplified for 20 to 25 PCR cycles with Phusion, using a constant-region primer paired with the adapter attached to the V primers. Amplification of the isolated mRNA was done with the MessageAmp II aRNA Amplification Kit, which involved a roughly 15-hour in vitro transcription at 37 degrees C. mRNA for TCR sequencing was isolated with the Dynabeads mRNA DIRECT Purification Kit. Indexed Illumina adapters were added in a second Phusion PCR of 20 to 25 cycles, and the PCR products were purified with AMPure XP beads. Regarding the original processing steps: Custom Perl scripts were used to pool TCR sequences that encoded the same protein, to remove out-of-frame sequences, and to calculate the abundance of each clonotype. Any TCR sequence backed by just one read was left out of the analysis. Among the metrics used to describe the repertoires were Shannon entropy, Gini index, clonality, richness, and the frequency of TCRs shared between repertoires. TCRdb reworked the public reads: Q25 trimming with fastp, MiXCR clone assembly, productive beta chains retained. Every entry covers one CDR3 protein and lists the most common genes and DNA from its rows. The V and J calls and clone size are TCRdb's, not the authors'. The sample table contains some 45,000 distinct CDR3 sequences; only one count was recorded for about 12% of them. About 6% of the sample lies in the top ten.

The sample's time point label, in plain terms: before trial treatment. The donors came from RACIN, which was a single-arm phase I dose-escalation trial that paired nivolumab and ipilimumab with aspirin, low-dose cyclophosphamide and low-dose radiotherapy. Patients were eligible if they had advanced solid tumors that were TIL-negative. Reading the germline V gene gives CDR1 SGHTS and CDR2 YDEGEE. From cysteine to phenylalanine, the CDR3 is 16 amino acids long. CDR3 DNA only is kept here, 48 bases in frame from base 1. Ten or more counts support this clonotype. Its antigen is currently not known. Mismatch with germline at one junction end may stem from a read error.

The TCR comes from a female donor with ovarian cancer. The sequenced sample was PBMCs, obtained before treatment. This sequence uses TRBV5-8 and TRBJ2-1; TRBD2 matches 9 bases in the middle. The CDR3 protein is CASSLSGGSSYNEQFF. Read as DNA, the sequence is TGCGCCAGCAGCTTGAGCGGGGGGAGCTCCTACAATGAGCAGTTCTTC.